This is a list of T cell receptor beta chains from one sample in a study of shared clonotypes between healthy human individuals. TCRdb keeps only in-frame clones here, not all; method: immunoSEQ multiplex PCR. The repertoire consists of approximately 710,000 clones, with less than 95% occurring once and the leading ten covering 30% to 40%. Sequenced material: memory CD8+ T cells from PBMCs. Receptors were obtained from a man aged 18 to 30 in good health. Some clones in this sample may be carry-over from other donors' samples. The CDR3 runs from the conserved cysteine through the conserved F or W. A D gene is named only where the DNA matches it firmly. Expanded clones get a size class; other rows say once, few or many, or leave the size out.

V	J	size	D	CDR3	DNA
TRBV27	TRBJ1-5	.	.	CASSFQGGRQPQHF	TGTGCCAGCAGTTTTCAGGGAGGAAGACAGCCCCAGCATTTT
TRBV7-9	TRBJ2-1	.	.	CASRSQGAGVSSEQFF	TGTGCCAGCAGATCTCAGGGGGCGGGAGTGTCCTCTGAGCAGTTCTTC
TRBV6-1	TRBJ2-7	.	TRBD1	CASSEEGTGYYEQYF	TGTGCCAGCAGTGAAGAGGGGACAGGGTATTACGAGCAGTACTTC
TRBV18	TRBJ2-7	.	.	CASSPASQGRFHEQYF	TGTGCCAGCTCACCAGCCTCGCAGGGGAGGTTCCACGAGCAGTACTTC
TRBV19	TRBJ2-2	.	.	CASSLPAQGFTGELFF	TGTGCCAGTAGTCTCCCCGCGCAGGGATTCACCGGGGAGCTGTTTTTT
TRBV7-3	TRBJ2-1	.	.	CASSIDPYYNEQFF	TGTGCCAGCAGCATTGACCCTTACTACAATGAGCAGTTCTTC
TRBV7-8	TRBJ2-1	.	.	CASSLVVANISSYNEQFF	TGTGCCAGCAGCTTAGTCGTAGCAAACATTAGCTCCTACAATGAGCAGTTCTTC
TRBV29-1	TRBJ2-1	.	TRBD2	CSVVPLPGGYNEQFF	TGCAGCGTTGTGCCCCTCCCGGGAGGGTACAATGAGCAGTTCTTC
TRBV15	TRBJ2-7	.	.	CATRQGGALEQYF	TGTGCCACCCGTCAGGGGGGAGCACTCGAGCAGTACTTC
TRBV27	TRBJ1-5	.	.	CASSFRQHNQPQHF	TGTGCCAGCAGTTTTCGGCAGCACAATCAGCCCCAGCATTTT
TRBV27	TRBJ1-1	.	.	CASSLGGIITEAFF	TGTGCCAGCAGTTTAGGCGGCATTATCACTGAAGCTTTCTTT
TRBV11-2	TRBJ2-2	.	.	CASSFFGRMSELFF	TGTGCCAGCAGCTTCTTCGGGCGAATGTCGGAGCTGTTTTTT
TRBV7-2	TRBJ2-2	.	.	CASSLGGRLGPGELFF	TGTGCCAGCAGCTTAGGCGGTCGTCTCGGACCCGGGGAGCTGTTTTTT
TRBV9	TRBJ2-5	.	.	CASSGFGEAYQETQYF	TGTGCCAGCAGCGGGTTTGGGGAGGCGTACCAAGAGACCCAGTACTTC
TRBV6-1	TRBJ2-2	.	.	CVIFNTGELFF	TGTGTCATATTCAACACCGGGGAGCTGTTTTTT
TRBV4-2	TRBJ2-2	.	TRBD2	CASSQGRGDTGELFF	TGTGCCAGCAGCCAAGGCCGGGGGGACACCGGGGAGCTGTTTTTT
TRBV6-4	TRBJ2-3	.	.	CASSASIQWGPVSTDTQYF	TGTGCCAGCAGTGCCTCGATTCAGTGGGGCCCAGTTAGCACAGATACGCAGTATTTT
TRBV28	TRBJ2-2	.	.	CASSPTTENTGELFF	TGTGCCAGCAGCCCCACGACAGAGAACACCGGGGAGCTGTTTTTT
TRBV13	TRBJ2-7	once	TRBD2	CASSCREGGPSSYEQYF	TGTGCCAGCAGCTGCCGGGAGGGGGGCCCGAGCTCCTACGAGCAGTACTTC
TRBV11-2	TRBJ1-1	.	TRBD1	CASSWDRGRAEMNTEAFF	TGTGCCAGCAGCTGGGACAGGGGGCGCGCGGAAATGAACACTGAAGCTTTCTTT
TRBV7-9	TRBJ1-1	.	TRBD1	CASSSTNPGQGTNTEAFF	TGTGCCAGCAGCTCTACCAATCCGGGACAGGGGACAAACACTGAAGCTTTCTTT
TRBV30	TRBJ1-2	.	.	CACFPLANYGYTF	TGTGCCTGTTTCCCCTTAGCTAACTATGGCTACACCTTC
TRBV5-4	TRBJ2-7	once	.	CASSPGYEQYF	TGTGCCAGCAGCCCCGGGTACGAGCAGTACTTC
TRBV15	TRBJ1-2	.	TRBD1	CATIPGQGAKSYTF	TGTGCCACCATCCCGGGACAGGGGGCGAAGAGCTACACCTTC
TRBV28	TRBJ2-7	few	TRBD1	CASSLSSGTGSYEQYF	TGTGCCAGCAGTTTATCCTCCGGGACAGGGTCCTACGAGCAGTACTTC
TRBV20-1	TRBJ1-2	.	.	CSASVGAGYTF	TGCAGTGCTAGTGTTGGGGCTGGCTACACCTTC
TRBV11-2	TRBJ2-7	.	.	CASSASLARDPYEQYF	TGTGCCAGCAGCGCCTCTCTAGCGCGCGACCCCTACGAGCAGTACTTC
TRBV5-1	TRBJ2-3	.	.	CASSSRGSLGTDTQYF	TGCGCCAGCAGCTCTAGGGGTTCGCTTGGCACAGATACGCAGTATTTT
TRBV7-9	TRBJ2-6	.	TRBD1	CASSSGQASSGANVLTF	TGTGCCAGCAGCTCGGGACAGGCCAGCTCTGGGGCCAACGTCCTGACTTTC
TRBV5-4	TRBJ2-2	.	.	CASSLGGTGELFF	TGTGCCAGCAGCTTGGGCGGCACCGGGGAGCTGTTTTTT
TRBV7-6	TRBJ1-3	.	TRBD1	CASSPRQGAYGNTIYF	TGTGCCAGCAGCCCGAGACAGGGGGCGTATGGAAACACCATATATTTT
TRBV19	TRBJ1-1	.	TRBD1	CASSFRDRVSDTEAFF	TGTGCCAGTAGTTTTAGGGACAGGGTCAGTGACACTGAAGCTTTCTTT
TRBV19	TRBJ2-1	.	.	CASSIGGIAEQFF	TGTGCCAGTAGTATAGGTGGGATAGCAGAGCAGTTCTTC
TRBV7-9	TRBJ2-1	.	.	CASSLGKEGMFF	TGTGCCAGCAGCTTAGGCAAGGAGGGAATGTTCTTC
TRBV27	TRBJ1-1	.	TRBD1	CASSPLRETGETEAFF	TGTGCCAGCAGCCCACTAAGGGAGACAGGGGAAACTGAAGCTTTCTTT
TRBV15	TRBJ2-7	.	.	CATSNLGAYEQYF	TGTGCCACCAGCAACCTTGGAGCTTACGAGCAGTACTTC
TRBV11-2	TRBJ2-2	once	.	CASSPPLNTGELFF	TGTGCCAGCAGCCCCCCTCTGAACACCGGGGAGCTGTTTTTT
TRBV30	TRBJ2-1	.	TRBD2	CASRGESSYNEQFF	TGTGCCTCCCGGGGGGAAAGCTCCTACAATGAGCAGTTCTTC
TRBV9	TRBJ2-7	.	.	CASSPRTPGFSYEQYF	TGTGCCAGCAGCCCCCGGACACCGGGGTTTTCCTACGAGCAGTACTTC
TRBV4-1	TRBJ1-2	few	.	CASSQVGADDGYTF	TGCGCCAGCAGCCAAGTGGGGGCCGACGATGGCTACACCTTC
TRBV7-9	TRBJ2-6	.	.	CASSLGLVGPLGANVLTF	TGTGCCAGCAGCTTAGGGTTGGTTGGTCCTCTTGGGGCCAACGTCCTGACTTTC
TRBV6-1	TRBJ2-7	.	.	CASSEFGSIRSYEQYF	TGTGCCAGCAGTGAATTTGGTAGCATCCGCTCCTACGAGCAGTACTTC
TRBV5-4	TRBJ1-3	.	.	CASSFNGGLGGNTIYF	TGTGCCAGCAGCTTCAACGGGGGTTTGGGTGGAAACACCATATATTTT
TRBV29-1	TRBJ1-1	few	.	CSALELGITEAFF	TGCAGCGCCTTGGAGCTGGGGATCACTGAAGCTTTCTTT
TRBV9	TRBJ1-1	.	.	CASSEDGNTEAFF	TGTGCCAGCAGCGAGGACGGGAACACTGAAGCTTTCTTT
TRBV30	TRBJ1-4	.	.	CAWTSGPASNEKLFF	TGTGCCTGGACGAGTGGGCCTGCTTCTAATGAAAAACTGTTTTTT
TRBV10-3	TRBJ2-7	.	.	CAISETGTSYEQYF	TGTGCCATCAGTGAGACCGGGACTTCCTACGAGCAGTACTTC
TRBV7-9	TRBJ2-1	.	.	CASSLKIGDEQFF	TGTGCCAGCAGCTTGAAAATCGGGGATGAGCAGTTCTTC
TRBV27	TRBJ2-3	.	TRBD2	CASSFGTSGLDTQYF	TGTGCCAGCAGTTTCGGTACTAGCGGGTTAGATACGCAGTATTTT
TRBV27	TRBJ1-5	.	.	CASRGGQSNQPQHF	TGTGCCAGCAGGGGTGGACAGAGCAATCAGCCCCAGCATTTT
TRBV13	TRBJ2-1	once	.	CASSVGREEQFF	TGTGCCAGCAGCGTCGGACGAGAGGAACAGTTCTTC
TRBV4-1	TRBJ1-4	few	.	CASSQTPGGTATNEKLFF	TGCGCCAGCAGCCAAACCCCCGGGGGGACTGCAACTAATGAAAAACTGTTTTTT
TRBV5-1	TRBJ2-2	.	TRBD1	CASSLAGTGPGELFF	TGCGCCAGCAGCTTGGCCGGGACAGGGCCCGGGGAGCTGTTTTTT
TRBV18	TRBJ2-5	.	.	CASSPDGWETQYF	TGTGCCAGCTCACCAGACGGATGGGAGACCCAGTACTTC
TRBV6-1	TRBJ1-2	.	.	CASSEIRDTYGYTF	TGTGCCAGCAGTGAAATTCGGGACACCTATGGCTACACCTTC
TRBV7-3	TRBJ2-3	.	.	CASSLISADTQYF	TGTGCCAGCAGCTTAATTAGCGCAGATACGCAGTATTTT
TRBV9	TRBJ2-7	.	.	CASSRDTSYEQYF	TGTGCCAGCAGCCGGGACACATCCTACGAGCAGTACTTC
TRBV27	TRBJ2-7	.	.	CACPRSTRLSSYEQYF	TGTGCCTGTCCCCGCTCCACACGGCTGAGCTCCTACGAGCAGTACTTC
TRBV11-2	TRBJ2-7	.	.	CASTLGLGQSYEQYF	TGTGCCAGCACTCTCGGACTGGGGCAGTCCTACGAGCAGTACTTC